Presented here are 24 T cell receptor beta chains from one specimen sequenced in a study of a mutant IDH1 vaccine in newly diagnosed glioma. Libraries were prepared by immunoSEQ multiplex PCR; TCRdb keeps only in-frame clonotypes and omits some of them. Of more than 55,000 clones in the sample, about 81% were seen once. The sample's time point: week 23, last vaccination. A 20-mer mutant IDH1 peptide at 300 ug was injected subcutaneously with topical imiquimod. For these TCRs, the target antigens are not known. The input for sequencing was PBMCs, taken from a glioma patient whose treatment included an IDH1 peptide vaccine. The source is a woman aged 35 to 49 with glioma. Some clones in this sample may be carry-over from other donors' samples.

The rearrangement uses TRBV29-1 and TRBJ1-2; tentative D call: TRBD1 (5 bases). Germline V gene data show CDR1 as SQVTM and CDR2 as ANQGSEA. The V end was cut by 4 bases, the J end by 6 bases, with 9 bases between. This CDR3 is built from 11 residues. The CDR3 loop reads CSVGEDNGYTF. CDR3 nucleotide sequence: TGCAGCGTTGGCGAGGACAATGGCTACACCTTC.

This chain joins TRBV19 and TRBJ1-4; the D is unclear. Germline CDR1 LNHDA, CDR2 SQIVND (reference sequence). Trimming took off 8 bases at V and 1 base at J, with 11 bases between the two ends. This CDR3 is 14 amino acids long. CDR3 amino acids: CASAQLRTNEKLFF. The DNA of the CDR3 is TGTGCCAGTGCCCAACTCAGAACTAATGAAAAACTGTTTTTT. Looking up the rest from reference TRBV19 and TRBJ1-4 gives the full variable domain: DGGITQSPKYLFRKEGQNVTLSCEQNLNHDAMYWYRQDPGQGLRLIYYSQIVNDFQKGDIAEGYSVSREKKESFPLTVTSAQKNPTAFYLCASAQLRTNEKLFFGSGTQLSVL.

V usage is TRBV18 and J usage is TRBJ2-2; 7 positions agree with TRBD2. Trimming took 3 bases from V and 7 from J; bases not matched to a gene: 5. This CDR3 is built from 14 residues. The germline gives CDR1 KGHSH, CDR2 LQKENI. This chain's CDR3 is CASSPKGGNGELFF. CDR3 coding DNA: TGTGCCAGCTCACCGAAGGGAGGGAACGGGGAGCTGTTTTTT.

The rearrangement links TRBV19 to TRBJ2-5; possible D gene TRBD2, 6 bases. The V and J ends lost 8 bases and 7 bases respectively, with 14 bases between them. The germline CDR1 and CDR2 sequences are LNHDA and SQIVND (reference sequence). The CDR3 consists of 12 residues. The CDR3 region has the DNA TGTGCCAGTCAAGGGACTCCTGGGACCCAGTACTTC. Protein product: CASQGTPGTQYF.

The chain has TRBV6-1 and TRBJ2-4; D is tentatively TRBD1 or TRBD2 (6 bases each). V was shortened by 6 bases and J by 5 bases, with 11 bases between the two germline ends. Germline-derived CDR1 and CDR2 are MNHNS and SASEGT. The CDR3 is 13 residues long. CDR3 sequence reads: CASRRGTENIQYF. The CDR3 DNA reads as TGTGCCAGCAGGAGGGGGACTGAAAACATTCAGTACTTC.

This chain connects TRBV19 to TRBJ1-3, with D unclear. Germline V lookup: CDR1 LNHDA, CDR2 SQIVND (reference sequence). V was trimmed by 6 bases and J by 3 bases, leaving 18 bases between them. The CDR3 covers 16 residues. The CDR3 region has the DNA TGTGCCAGTAGACCGAGTTGGCAGACCTTTGGAAACACCATATATTTT. It yields the protein CASRPSWQTFGNTIYF.

The chain joins TRBV9 to TRBJ2-5; 11 nucleotides align to TRBD2. CDR3 length: 18 residues. Per germline, CDR1 SGDLS and CDR2 YYNGEE. V shed 0 bases, J shed 4 bases, and the junction held 11 bases outside the gene matches. In nucleotides, the CDR3 is TGTGCCAGCAGCGTAGCCCCTAGCGGGGGGCTAGGTAGAGAGACCCAGTACTTC. Residues: CASSVAPSGGLGRETQYF. The complete variable domain, with remaining parts taken from reference TRBV9 and TRBJ2-5, reads DSGVTQTPKHLITATGQRVTLRCSPRSGDLSVYWYQQSLDQGLQFLIQYYNGEERAKGNILERFSAQQFPDLHSELNLSSLELGDSALYFCASSVAPSGGLGRETQYFGPGTRLLVL.

This clone was recorded a few times. The chain employs TRBV4-2 and TRBJ2-7; possibly TRBD2 for D (5 bases). This CDR3 is 15 amino acids long. With 0 bases removed from V and 6 bases from J, the gap between germline ends came to 15 bases. Germline V lookup: CDR1 LGHNA, CDR2 YNFKEQ. CDR3: CASSQDRRLAGEQYF. The CDR3, as DNA: TGTGCCAGCAGCCAAGATAGACGGCTAGCCGGCGAGCAGTACTTC.

The V gene is TRBV25-1, the J gene TRBJ2-7, with a weak D call TRBD1 (6 bases). The CDR3 is 13 residues long. Trimming pared 4 bases from V and 2 bases from J, leaving 9 bases between. Germline loops: CDR1 MGHDK, CDR2 SYGVNS. Here the CDR3 reads CASSGQVTYEQYF. The CDR3 DNA sequence: TGTGCCAGCAGTGGACAGGTAACCTACGAGCAGTACTTC.

This chain uses TRBV9 with TRBJ2-5, with TRBD1 as a possible D gene (5 bases). The germline CDR1 and CDR2 sequences are SGDLS and YYNGEE. Trimming shortened V by 1 base and J by 1 base, and 5 bases separated the two germline ends. There are 13 residues in the CDR3. The CDR3 loop is CASSVQGQETQYF. The CDR3 DNA is TGTGCCAGCAGCGTACAGGGCCAAGAGACCCAGTACTTC. Full variable domain (missing parts from reference TRBV9 and TRBJ2-5): DSGVTQTPKHLITATGQRVTLRCSPRSGDLSVYWYQQSLDQGLQFLIQYYNGEERAKGNILERFSAQQFPDLHSELNLSSLELGDSALYFCASSVQGQETQYFGPGTRLLVL.

V gene TRBV7-2 combines with J gene TRBJ1-5; the D is unclear. CDR1 and CDR2 (germline): SGHTA, FQGNSA. The V end was cut by 3 bases, the J end by 5 bases, with 8 bases between. The CDR3 has 13 amino acids. CDR3 sequence (DNA): TGTGCCAGCAGCTTGACATCCTATCAGCCCCAGCATTTT. It is translated as CASSLTSYQPQHF.

The chain carries TRBV6-5 and TRBJ1-2; no clear D. V shed 8 bases and J shed 5 bases, with 12 bases lying between them. This CDR3 region has 12 residues. Per the germline V gene, CDR1 is MNHEY and CDR2 is SVGAGI. The CDR3 here is CASSPASYGYTF. In nucleotides, the CDR3 is TGTGCCAGCTCCCCAGCCTCGTATGGCTACACCTTC.

The chain combines TRBV5-1 with TRBJ2-2; possibly TRBD2 for D (5 bases). The CDR3 is made up of 15 amino acids. With 0 bases removed from V and 5 bases from J, the gap between germline ends came to 11 bases. CDR1 is SGHRS and CDR2 is YFSETQ in the germline V gene. CDR3 amino acids: CASSLGGLRTGELFF. The CDR3 nucleotides are TGCGCCAGCAGCTTGGGAGGGCTGAGGACCGGGGAGCTGTTTTTT.

The V gene is TRBV7-2, the J gene TRBJ2-4; 8 nucleotides agree with TRBD1. Trimming removed 5 bases from V and 8 bases from J; junction bases left unmatched: 11. This CDR3 has 15 residues. Germline loops: CDR1 SGHTA, CDR2 FQGNSA. The chain's CDR3 is CASSPRQGWGDIQYF. For the CDR3, the DNA is TGTGCCAGCAGCCCTAGACAGGGGTGGGGAGACATTCAGTACTTC.

V is TRBV4-1 and J is TRBJ2-7, with 9 nucleotides matching TRBD1. The CDR3 sequence is 14 residues long. The ends lost 4 bases at V and 2 bases at J; junction bases unmatched: 3. Germline V lookup: CDR1 MGHRA, CDR2 YSYEKL. The CDR3 reads CASSPRQGAYEQYF. The CDR3 coding sequence is TGCGCCAGCAGCCCTAGACAGGGGGCCTACGAGCAGTACTTC.

The chain links TRBV27 to TRBJ1-5; no clear D. V was trimmed by 1 base and J by 0 bases, leaving 10 bases between them. The CDR3 is 16 amino acids. The germline V gene encodes CDR1 MNHEY and CDR2 SMNVEV (reference sequence). The CDR3, as DNA: TGTGCCAGCAGTTTATACTGGCCGGCTAGCAATCAGCCCCAGCATTTT. Translating it yields CASSLYWPASNQPQHF.

This sequence joins TRBV18 and TRBJ1-2; TRBD1 is a possible D gene (6 bases). Germline lookup yields CDR1 KGHSH and CDR2 LQKENI. This CDR3 contains 15 residues. Trimming took off 3 bases at V and 4 bases at J, with 15 bases between the two ends. The CDR3 DNA sequence: TGTGCCAGCTCACCGGGGGCAGGGAATTCCTATGGCTACACCTTC. Amino acid sequence: CASSPGAGNSYGYTF. Full variable domain (outside the CDR3, taken from reference TRBV18 and TRBJ1-2): NAGVMQNPRHLVRRRGQEARLRCSPMKGHSHVYWYRQLPEEGLKFMVYLQKENIIDESGMPKERFSAEFPKEGPSILRIQQVVRGDSAAYFCASSPGAGNSYGYTFGSGTRLTVV.

Comments on this clone: The junction and the germline gene differ at one end; a read error may be behind it. The chain has TRBV6-1 and TRBJ1-1; D is unresolved. The germline V gene has CDR1 MNHNS and CDR2 SASEGT. The CDR3 contains 12 residues. In nucleotides, the CDR3 is TGTGCCAGCAGTGAAGTAGGGCTGGCCTTGCTTTTT. It codes for CASSEVGLALLF.

The sample holds one count of this clone. This rearrangement joins TRBV5-1 to TRBJ1-4, with D maybe TRBD1 (6 bases). There are 13 residues in the CDR3. CDR1 and CDR2 from the germline V gene are SGHRS and YFSETQ. Trimming stripped 0 bases from V and 8 bases from J, with 8 bases between. CDR3 nucleotides: TGCGCCAGCAGCTTGGAAGGGGGAGAAAAACTGTTTTTT. It translates to CASSLEGGEKLFF.

The chain couples TRBV7-9 to TRBJ2-5, with 16 bases that match TRBD2. The V gene's germline CDR1 is SEHNR and CDR2 FQNEAQ (reference sequence). There are 17 residues in the CDR3. V trimming: 5 bases; J trimming: 2 bases; junction bases outside the gene matches: 5. The CDR3 is CASSTGLAGGPQETQYF. Written as DNA, the CDR3 is TGTGCCAGCAGCACGGGACTAGCGGGGGGGCCTCAAGAGACCCAGTACTTC.

The V gene is TRBV7-2, the J gene TRBJ2-3, with D possibly matching TRBD1 (6 bases). Trimming took 4 bases from V and 6 from J, leaving 14 bases between them. The germline V gene has CDR1 SGHTA and CDR2 FQGNSA. The CDR3 is 14 residues long. The CDR3 sequence is CASSSQGPSDTQYF. The CDR3 DNA follows: TGTGCCAGCAGCTCACAGGGACCGTCGGATACGCAGTATTTT.

A word on this clone: A junction end diverges from the germline sequence, so it may reflect a read error. V gene TRBV11-2 combines with J gene TRBJ1-2; TRBD1 matches at 7 bases. CDR1 SGHAT and CDR2 FQNNGV come from the germline V gene. This CDR3 is built from 17 residues. The CDR3 loop reads CASSLDLTGLIGYGYTF. The DNA for the CDR3 is TGTGCCAGCAGCCTAGACCTGACAGGGTTAATAGGGTATGGCTACACCTTC.

This sequence joins TRBV13 and TRBJ1-2; tentative D call: TRBD1 (5 bases). The CDR3 spans 14 residues. V was clipped by 2 bases and J by 3 bases, with 10 bases between them. Per the germline V gene, CDR1 is PRHDT and CDR2 is FYEKMQ (reference sequence). The CDR3: CASSLMGDYYGYTF. Here the CDR3 DNA reads TGTGCCAGCAGCTTAATGGGGGACTACTATGGCTACACCTTC.

This clone occurred once. The rearrangement uses TRBV5-1 and TRBJ1-1; 7 positions match TRBD1. CDR1 and CDR2 (germline): SGHRS, YFSETQ. There are 15 residues in the CDR3. V lost 4 bases, J lost 3 bases, and 9 bases stayed unmatched. The chain's CDR3 is CASSTRQGGYTEAFF. CDR3 coding DNA: TGCGCCAGCAGCACGCGACAGGGAGGGTACACTGAAGCTTTCTTT.